This TCR beta chain derives from a study of cytomegalovirus exposure and HLA in healthy donors. The PCR made use of 60 Vbeta and 13 Jbeta primers. Assay: immunoSEQ multiplex PCR; the TCRdb copy retains only in-frame clones and omits some. The top ten clones hold 10% to 15% of a sample with some 140,000 clones, roughly three quarters of them seen once. The CDR3 loop spans 14 amino acids. The ends lost 0 bases at V and 2 bases at J; junction bases unmatched: 3. CDR1 and CDR2 from the germline V gene are GTSNPN and SVGIG (reference sequence). The rearrangement uses TRBV30 and TRBJ1-2; TRBD1 matches 7 bases. The clonotype originates from a young man in good health and CMV-seropositive. Sequences were obtained from PBMCs. In nucleotides, the CDR3 is TGTGCCTGGAGTGTACAGGGGCTGAACTATGGCTACACCTTC. Its protein is CAWSVQGLNYGYTF.